This is a list of T cell receptor beta chains from one sample in a study of blood T cells in healthy people across ages. TCRdb re-called the 5' RACE reads through MiXCR, storing one row per CDR3 protein. The sample consists of 800,000 or so distinct CDR3 sequences, 55% to 65% of them appearing once. Sequencing was done on a sample of blood. These receptors were collected from a man aged 25 to 40 in good health. Both conserved end residues are part of each CDR3. A D gene is named only where the DNA matches it firmly. Clone size appears in some rows only: once, few, many, or a class for an expanded clone.

cdr3_nt	cdr3_aa	j_call	d_call	clone_size	v_call
TGTGCCAGCAGCTTGCTGAGGGGGGACCAAGAGACCCAGTACTTC	CASSLLRGDQETQYF	TRBJ2-5	.	once	TRBV5-5
TGTGCCAGCAGCAGAGGTTCAGCTAACTATGGCTACACCTTC	CASSRGSANYGYTF	TRBJ1-2	.	few	TRBV12-3/TRBV12-4
TGTGCCAGCAGTGAAAGTAGGGGGTTCATGAACACTGAAGCTTTCTTT	CASSESRGFMNTEAFF	TRBJ1-1	.	once	TRBV2
TGTGCCAGCAGCGCCAGAGTGACAGGGAGGGAGACCCAGTACTTC	CASSARVTGRETQYF	TRBJ2-5	.	.	TRBV9
TGTGCCAGCAGCTCCTACACCGCCTATAATTCACCCCTCCACTTT	CASSSYTAYNSPLHF	TRBJ1-6	.	.	TRBV13
TGTGCCAGCAGCCTTCTCGGGACTAGCGGGGGCAATGAGCAGTTCTTC	CASSLLGTSGGNEQFF	TRBJ2-1	TRBD2	.	TRBV3-1
TGCAGTGCTGCGGCAGTAAGGGGGGGGCAAGATACGCAGTATTTT	CSAAAVRGGQDTQYF	TRBJ2-3	.	.	TRBV20-1
TGTGCCAGCAGCGACCGGGACAGGGAAAGAACTGAAGCTTTCTTT	CASSDRDRERTEAFF	TRBJ1-1	TRBD1	.	TRBV14
TGTGCCAGCAGTTTGGGACGGAGCGCATCCTACGAGCAGTACTTC	CASSLGRSASYEQYF	TRBJ2-7	.	few	TRBV12-3/TRBV12-4
TGCAGTGCTAGAGATAGGCCCGGCAATTCACCCCTCCACTTT	CSARDRPGNSPLHF	TRBJ1-6	.	few	TRBV20-1
TGTGCCAGCAGCCAAGGACAGCCCGGCCCCTATTATGAGCAGTTCTTC	CASSQGQPGPYYEQFF	TRBJ2-1	.	.	TRBV14
TGTGCCAGCACCGCAGGGGGGAGAGAGACCCAGTACTTC	CASTAGGRETQYF	TRBJ2-5	.	once	TRBV6-1
TGTGCCAGCAGCAAGGGACAGGGCCTGAGCGAGCAGTACTTC	CASSKGQGLSEQYF	TRBJ2-7	TRBD1	.	TRBV7-9
TGTGCCAGCAGTGTAGCGGTAAACTATGGCTACACCTTC	CASSVAVNYGYTF	TRBJ1-2	.	.	TRBV9
TGTGCCAGCACCTCGGGACCCTACAATGAGCAGTTCTTC	CASTSGPYNEQFF	TRBJ2-1	.	.	TRBV6-2/TRBV6-3
TGTGCCAGCATTACTCCGGGACGACAATGTTACCCGTACTTC	CASITPGRQCYPYF	TRBJ2-5	.	.	TRBV6-2/TRBV6-3
TGCAGTGCTAGAGCATTGGACAGGGGCCCGTCCTACAATGAGCAGTTCTTC	CSARALDRGPSYNEQFF	TRBJ2-1	TRBD1	few	TRBV20-1
TGCGCCAGCAGCCCGGGGGGCCTTAACTATGGCTACACCTTC	CASSPGGLNYGYTF	TRBJ1-2	.	.	TRBV5-1
TGCAGTGCTATACGCGGGGCGGTCGATGAGCAGTTCTTC	CSAIRGAVDEQFF	TRBJ2-1	.	.	TRBV20-1
TGTGCCAGCAGCACCCGGGACGGGACCTACGAGCAGTACTTC	CASSTRDGTYEQYF	TRBJ2-7	.	few	TRBV7-6
TGTGCCAGCAGCTATTCGGCGCATACCCAAGAGACCCAGTACTTC	CASSYSAHTQETQYF	TRBJ2-5	.	once	TRBV7-2
TGCAGCGTTGAGGTGCGGGAGGCTCCCTACGAGCAGTACTTC	CSVEVREAPYEQYF	TRBJ2-7	TRBD2	.	TRBV29-1
TGTGCCAGCAGCGTCGGGCTGGGCTACACCTTC	CASSVGLGYTF	TRBJ1-2	.	few	TRBV12-3/TRBV12-4
TGTGCCAGCAAATCTCGAGTCAGCGTCAGACTTTCCTACAATGAGCAGTTCTTC	CASKSRVSVRLSYNEQFF	TRBJ2-1	.	.	TRBV16
TGTGCCACCAGCAGAGTCGGGCCGGAGACCCAGTACTTC	CATSRVGPETQYF	TRBJ2-5	.	.	TRBV15
TGCAGCGTCGAGACAAAGGTCTACGAGCAGTACTTC	CSVETKVYEQYF	TRBJ2-7	.	few	TRBV29-1
TGCGCCAGCAGCCAAGGTTACGACTACGAGCAGTACTTC	CASSQGYDYEQYF	TRBJ2-7	.	once	TRBV4-3
TGTGCCAGCAGTTACTCGAGCCAGGGGCACTCCTACGAGCAGTACTTC	CASSYSSQGHSYEQYF	TRBJ2-7	.	.	TRBV6-2/TRBV6-3
TGCAGCGTTGAATCAGACCACACAGATACGCAGTATTTT	CSVESDHTDTQYF	TRBJ2-3	.	.	TRBV29-1
TGTGCCAGCAGGCGTCAGACTAGCCGGAAAGAGACCCAGTACTTC	CASRRQTSRKETQYF	TRBJ2-5	TRBD2	.	TRBV3-1
TGTGCCAGCAGCCAAGACGGGGTCCAAGTTACAGATACGCAGTATTTT	CASSQDGVQVTDTQYF	TRBJ2-3	.	few	TRBV4-2